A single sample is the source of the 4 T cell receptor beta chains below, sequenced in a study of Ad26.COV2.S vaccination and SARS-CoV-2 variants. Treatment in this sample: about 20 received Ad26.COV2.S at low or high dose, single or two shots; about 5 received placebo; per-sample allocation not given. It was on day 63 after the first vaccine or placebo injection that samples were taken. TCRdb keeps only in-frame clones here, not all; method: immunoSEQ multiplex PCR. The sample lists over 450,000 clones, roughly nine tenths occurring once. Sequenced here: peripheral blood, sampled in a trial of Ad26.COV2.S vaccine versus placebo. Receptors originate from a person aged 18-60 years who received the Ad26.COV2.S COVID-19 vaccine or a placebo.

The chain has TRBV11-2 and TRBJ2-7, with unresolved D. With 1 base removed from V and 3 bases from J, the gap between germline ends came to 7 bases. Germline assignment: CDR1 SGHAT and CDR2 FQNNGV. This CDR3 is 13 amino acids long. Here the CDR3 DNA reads TGTGCCAGCAGCTTAGGCGTGGTCTACGAGCAGTACTTC. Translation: CASSLGVVYEQYF.

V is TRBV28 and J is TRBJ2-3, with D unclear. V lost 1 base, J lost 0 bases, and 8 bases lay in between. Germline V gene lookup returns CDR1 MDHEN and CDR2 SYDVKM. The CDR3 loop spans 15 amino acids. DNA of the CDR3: TGTGCCAGCAGTTTATATGCGGAGAGCACAGATACGCAGTATTTT. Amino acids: CASSLYAESTDTQYF. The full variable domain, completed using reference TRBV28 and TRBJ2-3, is DVKVTQSSRYLVKRTGEKVFLECVQDMDHENMFWYRQDPGLGLRLIYFSYDVKMKEKGDIPEGYSVSREKKERFSLILESASTNQTSMYLCASSLYAESTDTQYFGPGTRLTVL.

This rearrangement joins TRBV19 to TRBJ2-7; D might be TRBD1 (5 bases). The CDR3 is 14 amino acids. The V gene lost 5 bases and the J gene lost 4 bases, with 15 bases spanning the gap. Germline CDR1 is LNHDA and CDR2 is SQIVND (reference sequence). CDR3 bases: TGTGCCAGTAGTCCAAGACAGAGCCGTTACGAGCAGTACTTC. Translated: CASSPRQSRYEQYF. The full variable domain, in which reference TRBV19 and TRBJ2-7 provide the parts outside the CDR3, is DGGITQSPKYLFRKEGQNVTLSCEQNLNHDAMYWYRQDPGQGLRLIYYSQIVNDFQKGDIAEGYSVSREKKESFPLTVTSAQKNPTAFYLCASSPRQSRYEQYFGPGTRLTVT.

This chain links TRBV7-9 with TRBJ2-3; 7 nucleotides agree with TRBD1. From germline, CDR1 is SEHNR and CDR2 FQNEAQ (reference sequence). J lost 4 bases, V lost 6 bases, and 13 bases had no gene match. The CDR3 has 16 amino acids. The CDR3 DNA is TGTGCCAGCAGACCGGGACAGCCGGGGTACTCAGATACGCAGTATTTT. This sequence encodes CASRPGQPGYSDTQYF.